The clone carrying this T cell receptor beta chain was seen ten or more times. Its antigen remains unidentified. This entry belongs to a study of breast tumors, draining lymph nodes, adjacent tissues. Study-wide findings and caveats: Most tumor T cells seemingly derive from lymph node, then expand in tumor. Compared with lymph nodes, tumors were less diverse; compared with nontumor tissue, more. Luminal-like breast cancer showed significantly higher tumor–nontumor repertoire similarity than basal-like. Data only fit, rather than demonstrated, lymph node origin of most tumor T cells.

CDR3 size: 17 residues. The V end lost 1 base, the J end lost 5 bases, and 20 bases lay between the germline ends. The germline gives CDR1 SGHVS, CDR2 FNYEAQ. TCRdb re-derived calls from the multiplex PCR reads in MiXCR, one entry per CDR3 protein. This table holds about 47,000 distinct CDR3 sequences, under 25% found once. The source material was breast tumor tissue. The chain employs TRBV7-6 and TRBJ1-2; the D gene is possibly TRBD1 (6 bases). The clonotype comes from a female donor with breast cancer. Some clones in this sample may be carry-over from other donors' samples. CDR3 sequence (DNA): TGTGCCAGCAGCTTAGGGACCGGGGAGGGGGACTTATATGGCTACACCTTC. It is translated as CASSLGTGEGDLYGYTF.